The following is a TCR beta chain sequence with its context. What it recognizes is unknown. These data are taken from a study of cytomegalovirus exposure and HLA in healthy donors. Whole-study results and caveats: Near-uniform donor sequencing depth was presumed by presence/absence analyses. Sequencing had likely introduced a cluster of highly shared sequence variants as an artifact.

PCR was performed using 60 Vbeta and 13 Jbeta primers. Assay used: immunoSEQ multiplex PCR; TCRdb lists only in-frame clones, some missing. Of approximately 91,000 clones detected, around 73% appear once; the ten largest clones hold 1.2%. Donors sampled were nominally healthy, though unrecorded immune exposures were likely. The sample taken for sequencing was PBMCs. The clonotype was recovered from a female donor in good health and CMV-seronegative.

CDR3 sequence (DNA): TGTGCCAGCAGCCTTGACAGGGTTTACGAGCAGTACTTC. Residues: CASSLDRVYEQYF. The V gene is TRBV11-2, the J gene TRBJ2-7; 7 positions agree with TRBD1. The CDR3 is 13 residues long. From germline, CDR1 is SGHAT and CDR2 FQNNGV. The V and J ends lost 5 bases and 4 bases, in that order; junction bases with no gene match: 5.